This T cell receptor (beta chain) was captured in a study of T cell clonality in common variable immunodeficiency. General observations from the study: Fewer TCRbeta clones were shared among CVID subjects than controls.

Sequenced by immunoSEQ multiplex PCR; TCRdb stores in-frame clones only, minus some. This sample comprises approximately 52,000 clones, none seen once only. Caucasian heritage predominated among both patients and controls. This clone has at least ten counts. Its antigen is not identified. The read ends 3 residues before the CDR3 terminus; that terminus is restored from the germline J gene. The germline V gene encodes CDR1 DFQATT and CDR2 SNEGSKA (reference sequence). The CDR3 consists of 13 residues. Trimming shortened V by 1 base and J by 7 bases, and 13 bases separated the two germline ends. This chain uses TRBV20-1 with TRBJ1-1; possible D gene TRBD1, 6 bases. This receptor was obtained from a person aged 18-69 years in good health. Sequencing input: peripheral blood mononuclear cells. The covered CDR3 bases are TGCAGTGCTAGAGGGGGACACGACTTTGAA. It encodes CSARGGHDFE. The complete CDR3 protein is CSARGGHDFEAFF.